This TCR beta chain was recorded in a study of regulatory T cells in long-lasting Graves disease. The CDR3 extends over 13 amino acids. V lost 6 bases to trimming and J lost 5 bases, with 13 bases between them. With iRepertoire HTBI primers and Arm-PCR of CDR3 regions, TCR beta libraries were built. In the original workflow: Across the samples, identification revealed 50 to 80 TRBV and some 14 TRBJ segments. In TCRdb, the multiplex PCR reads were re-called with MiXCR into one record per CDR3 protein. Here the V and J calls rest on TCRdb's processing, not on the authors' analysis. The table shows 700,000 or so distinct CDR3 sequences, with about 30% occurring only once. Time point meaning: persistent/refractory GD, antithyroid drugs over 5 years with positive TRAb. PBMC RNA was the source of the TCR library. This clonotype turned up a few times.

This clonotype originated in a female donor with Graves disease. The V and J genes are TRBV12-3 or TRBV12-4 and TRBJ1-1; D possibly corresponds to TRBD1 (5 bases). The sample here was peripheral blood mononuclear cells (PBMCs), taken when the disease was refractory, from a patient treated with antithyroid drugs. The CDR3 spells CASSPPGRTEAFF. The CDR3 DNA reads as TGTGCCAGCAGCCCCCCAGGGCGGACTGAAGCTTTCTTT.